One and the same sample provided the 11 T cell receptor beta chains below, sequenced in a study of blood T cell repertoires in COVID-19. Libraries were prepared by immunoSEQ multiplex PCR; TCRdb keeps only in-frame clonotypes and omits some of them. The data show some 110,000 clones, around 76% seen once. The specimen was peripheral blood. The receptors shown here come from a woman in her sixties or seventies with acute or convalescent COVID-19.

V and J are TRBV9 and TRBJ1-6, with 7 bases lining up with TRBD1. V lost 3 bases to trimming and J lost 3 bases; unmatched junction nucleotides: 3. The CDR3 spans 15 residues. Germline CDR1 reads SGDLS; CDR2 reads YYNGEE. The CDR3 DNA reads as TGTGCCAGCAGCGACCGGGACAGCTATAATTCACCCCTCCACTTT. It translates to CASSDRDSYNSPLHF.

This clone turned up a few times. This rearrangement joins TRBV6-4 to TRBJ2-1; D might be TRBD1 (7 bases). Germline V gives CDR1 MRHNA, CDR2 SNTAGT. The V and J ends lost 2 bases and 6 bases respectively, with 14 bases between them. This CDR3 is built from 15 residues. CDR3 DNA sequence: TGTGCCAGCAGTGACACGGCGGGACAGCTCAATGAGCAGTTCTTC. Protein product: CASSDTAGQLNEQFF.

This clone was picked up one time. The rearrangement joins TRBV30 to TRBJ2-3; TRBD2 agrees at 7 bases. Germline CDR1 reads GTSNPN; CDR2 reads SVGIG (reference sequence). This CDR3 spans 14 amino acids. V lost 1 base and J lost 3; bases outside the gene matches: 4. DNA of the CDR3: TGTGCCTGGAGTGGACTAGCTCTTACAGATACGCAGTATTTT. It yields the protein CAWSGLALTDTQYF.

This sequence joins TRBV9 and TRBJ1-1; 7 positions agree with TRBD1. Looked up from germline, CDR1 is SGDLS and CDR2 is YYNGEE. The CDR3 is made up of 15 amino acids. V lost 0 bases and J lost 4; bases outside the gene matches: 6. CDR3 sequence (DNA): TGTGCCAGCAGCGTAGAAGGGACAGCCTTCACTGAAGCTTTCTTT. Translated, it gives CASSVEGTAFTEAFF.

The rearrangement joins TRBV9 to TRBJ1-2, with 7 bases lining up with TRBD1. Germline CDR1 reads SGDLS; CDR2 reads YYNGEE. V gave up 4 bases and J gave up 5 bases; unmatched junction bases: 11. The CDR3 totals 15 residues. CDR3 nucleotide sequence: TGTGCCAGCAGCCCCGAAGGGACAGCGTTATATGGCTACACCTTC. Translation: CASSPEGTALYGYTF.

The CDR3 bases are TGTGCCAGCAGTCCTGATGGGAGCGAGCAGTACTTC. It yields the protein CASSPDGSEQYF. The chain recombines TRBV12-3 or TRBV12-4 with TRBJ2-7; TRBD2 might be the D (5 bases). V shed 5 bases and J shed 6 bases, with 11 bases lying between them. The CDR3 spans 12 residues.

The chain carries TRBV23-1 and TRBJ2-2, with 11 bases fitting TRBD1. TRBV23-1 is given ORF status, its function remaining uncertain. The length of the CDR3 is 14 residues. V was pared by 9 bases and J by 8 bases, with 8 bases of the junction left unmatched. This CDR3 is CARGTGGWSGELFF. The CDR3 DNA reads TGCGCCAGAGGGACAGGGGGGTGGAGTGGGGAGCTGTTTTTT.

The chain uses TRBV29-1 and TRBJ2-1; D may be TRBD1 (5 bases). Trimming shortened V by 6 bases and J by 12 bases, and 9 bases separated the two germline ends. This CDR3 comprises 9 residues. Germline lookup yields CDR1 SQVTM and CDR2 ANQGSEA. CDR3: CSVDQGQFF. DNA for the CDR3: TGCAGCGTCGACCAGGGGCAGTTCTTC.

The chain links TRBV19 to TRBJ2-7; D gene uncertain. Between the trimmed V and J ends, which lost 1 base and 0 bases, there was a span of 10 bases. This CDR3 region has 15 residues. Germline lookup yields CDR1 LNHDA and CDR2 SQIVND (reference sequence). CDR3 sequence reads: CASSIGPGPSYEQYF. CDR3 in DNA: TGTGCCAGTAGTATAGGTCCTGGGCCCTCCTACGAGCAGTACTTC.

The CDR3 DNA sequence: TGTGCCAGCAGCGTAGGGCAGCGGGGGAACACCGGGGAGCTGTTTTTT. Its protein product is CASSVGQRGNTGELFF. V gene TRBV9 combines with J gene TRBJ2-2, with 7 positions matching TRBD2. V lost 0 bases, J lost 1 base, and 3 bases stayed unmatched. CDR1 and CDR2 from the germline V gene are SGDLS and YYNGEE. This CDR3 is built from 16 residues. The variable domain in full, completed from reference TRBV9 and TRBJ2-2, reads DSGVTQTPKHLITATGQRVTLRCSPRSGDLSVYWYQQSLDQGLQFLIQYYNGEERAKGNILERFSAQQFPDLHSELNLSSLELGDSALYFCASSVGQRGNTGELFFGEGSRLTVL.

The rearrangement uses TRBV6-1 and TRBJ1-4; D is unresolved. The CDR3 consists of 15 residues. Trimming removed 4 bases from V and 8 bases from J, with 17 bases in between. The germline V gene has CDR1 MNHNS and CDR2 SASEGT. In DNA form, the CDR3 reads TGTGCCAGCAGTGGAGCATCGGCAGGCCGGGAAAAACTGTTTTTT. It translates to CASSGASAGREKLFF.